The TCR beta chain described here comes from a study of blood T cells in healthy people across ages. Trimming took 5 bases from V and 5 from J, leaving 16 bases between them. The CDR3 is 15 residues long. CDR1 and CDR2 from the germline V gene are SGHAT and FQNNGV. Then a second PCR, running roughly 6 to 11 cycles, was carried out with a sample-barcoded 5' primer and a J-beta primer mix. TCRdb reanalysed the 5' RACE reads using MiXCR and keeps one entry per CDR3 protein. This table has about 800,000 distinct CDR3 sequences, 20% to 25% appearing once. Another study also made use of these data, one on T cells of mothers and their children.

The sequencing input was blood. The gene calls are TRBV11-2 and TRBJ2-4; tentative D call: TRBD1 (6 bases). The TCR originated in a boy under 18 in good health. This chain's CDR3 is CASSPRTGYENIQYF. The CDR3 DNA is TGTGCCAGCAGCCCAAGAACAGGGTACGAAAACATTCAGTACTTC.